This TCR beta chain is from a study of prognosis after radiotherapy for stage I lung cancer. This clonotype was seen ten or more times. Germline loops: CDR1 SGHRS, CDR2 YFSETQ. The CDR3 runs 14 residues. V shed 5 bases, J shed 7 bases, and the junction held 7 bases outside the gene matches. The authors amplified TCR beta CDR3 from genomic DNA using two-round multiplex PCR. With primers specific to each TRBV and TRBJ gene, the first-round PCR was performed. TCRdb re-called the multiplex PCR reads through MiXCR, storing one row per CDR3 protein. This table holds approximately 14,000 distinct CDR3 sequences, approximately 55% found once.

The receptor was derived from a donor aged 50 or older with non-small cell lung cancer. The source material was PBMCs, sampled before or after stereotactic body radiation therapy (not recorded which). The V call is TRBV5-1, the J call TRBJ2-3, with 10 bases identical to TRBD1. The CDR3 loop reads CASRPDRGLHTQYF. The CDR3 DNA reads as TGCGCCAGCAGACCTGACAGGGGGCTACATACGCAGTATTTT.